This T cell receptor beta chain was obtained from a study of CD8 T cells in Susac syndrome. Reverse transcription of 0.5 to 1 ug RNA was carried out with random hexamers. Via MiXCR, TCRdb re-called the immunoSEQ multiplex PCR reads, giving one row per CDR3 protein. This table has 150,000 to 200,000 distinct CDR3 sequences, roughly 95% appearing once. On this clonotype: What it binds is not known.

Study outcomes and limitations: Individuals included in the TCR sequencing and HLA analysis were acknowledged by the study to be relatively few in number.

This clonotype was obtained from a human donor with multiple sclerosis. Sequencing was done on a sample of CD4+ T cells from PBMCs.

DNA of the CDR3: TGTGCCAGCAGTTATCAGATGGGCATGGATACGCAGTATTTT. Protein product: CASSYQMGMDTQYF. This chain links TRBV6-6 with TRBJ2-3; D is undetermined. Looked up from germline, CDR1 is MNHNY and CDR2 is SVGAGI (reference sequence). The CDR3 contains 14 residues. The V and J ends lost 3 bases and 6 bases respectively, with 13 bases between them.